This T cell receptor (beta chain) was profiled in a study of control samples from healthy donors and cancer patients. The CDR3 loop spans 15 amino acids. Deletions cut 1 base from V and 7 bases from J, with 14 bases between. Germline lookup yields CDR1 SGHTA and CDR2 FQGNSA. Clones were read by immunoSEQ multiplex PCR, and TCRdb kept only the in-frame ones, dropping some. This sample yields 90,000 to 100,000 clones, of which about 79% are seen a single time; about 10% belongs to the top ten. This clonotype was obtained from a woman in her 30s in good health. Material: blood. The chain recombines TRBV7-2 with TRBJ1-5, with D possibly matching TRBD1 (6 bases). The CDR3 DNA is TGTGCCAGCAGCTTAGAGGTGGGGGGCGCCCAGCCCCAGCATTTT. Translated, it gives CASSLEVGGAQPQHF.